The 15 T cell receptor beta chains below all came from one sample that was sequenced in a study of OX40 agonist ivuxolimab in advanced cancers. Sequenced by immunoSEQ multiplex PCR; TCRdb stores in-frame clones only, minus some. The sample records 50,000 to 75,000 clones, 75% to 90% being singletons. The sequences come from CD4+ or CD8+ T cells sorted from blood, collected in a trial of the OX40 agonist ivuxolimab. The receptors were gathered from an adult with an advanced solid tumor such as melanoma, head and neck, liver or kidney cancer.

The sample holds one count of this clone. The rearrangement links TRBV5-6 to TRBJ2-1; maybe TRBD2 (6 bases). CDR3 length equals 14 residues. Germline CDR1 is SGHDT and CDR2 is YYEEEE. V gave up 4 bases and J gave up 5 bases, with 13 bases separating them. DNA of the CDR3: TGTGCCAGCAGCCCGGGGGTGGCGCACAATGAGCAGTTCTTC. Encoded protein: CASSPGVAHNEQFF.

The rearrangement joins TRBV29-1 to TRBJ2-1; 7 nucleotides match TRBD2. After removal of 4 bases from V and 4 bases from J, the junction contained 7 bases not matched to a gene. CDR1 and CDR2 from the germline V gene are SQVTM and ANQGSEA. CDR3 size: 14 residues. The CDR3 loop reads CSVVGGRGYNEQFF. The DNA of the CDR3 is TGCAGCGTTGTAGGAGGGAGGGGATACAATGAGCAGTTCTTC.

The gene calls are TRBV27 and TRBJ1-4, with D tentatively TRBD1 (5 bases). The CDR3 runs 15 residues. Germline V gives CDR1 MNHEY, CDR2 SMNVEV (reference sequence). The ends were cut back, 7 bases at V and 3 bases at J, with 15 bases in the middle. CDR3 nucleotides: TGTGCCAGCACTCCTGTGGGACGGCCTAATGAAAAACTGTTTTTT. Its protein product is CASTPVGRPNEKLFF.

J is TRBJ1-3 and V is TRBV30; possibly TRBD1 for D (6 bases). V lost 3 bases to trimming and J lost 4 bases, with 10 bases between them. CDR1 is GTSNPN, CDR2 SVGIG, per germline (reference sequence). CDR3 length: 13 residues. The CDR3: CAWSRDIGNTIYF. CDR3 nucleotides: TGTGCCTGGAGCCGGGACATAGGAAACACCATATATTTT.

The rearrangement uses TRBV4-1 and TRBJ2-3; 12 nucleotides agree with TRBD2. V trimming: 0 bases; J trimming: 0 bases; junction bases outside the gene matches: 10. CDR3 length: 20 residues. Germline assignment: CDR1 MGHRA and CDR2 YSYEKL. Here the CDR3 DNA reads TGCGCCAGCAGCCAAGATCTGACTAGCGGGGGCTTAACTAGCACAGATACGCAGTATTTT. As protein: CASSQDLTSGGLTSTDTQYF.

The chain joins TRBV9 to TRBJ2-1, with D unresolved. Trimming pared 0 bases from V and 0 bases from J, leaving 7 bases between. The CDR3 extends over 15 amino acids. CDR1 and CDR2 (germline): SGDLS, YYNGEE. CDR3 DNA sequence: TGTGCCAGCAGCGTAGGAGCGAGCTCCTACAATGAGCAGTTCTTC. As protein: CASSVGASSYNEQFF.

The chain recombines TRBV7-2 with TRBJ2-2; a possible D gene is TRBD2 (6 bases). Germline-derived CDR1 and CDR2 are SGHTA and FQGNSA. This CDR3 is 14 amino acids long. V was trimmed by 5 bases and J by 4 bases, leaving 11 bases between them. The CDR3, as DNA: TGTGCCAGCAGCGCGGGACTTATCACCGGGGAGCTGTTTTTT. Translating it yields CASSAGLITGELFF.

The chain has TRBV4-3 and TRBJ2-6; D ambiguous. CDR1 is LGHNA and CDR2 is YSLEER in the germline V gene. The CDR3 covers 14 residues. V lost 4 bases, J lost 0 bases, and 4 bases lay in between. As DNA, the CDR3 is TGCGCCAGCAGCCCCGGCTCTGGGGCCAACGTCCTGACTTTC. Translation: CASSPGSGANVLTF.

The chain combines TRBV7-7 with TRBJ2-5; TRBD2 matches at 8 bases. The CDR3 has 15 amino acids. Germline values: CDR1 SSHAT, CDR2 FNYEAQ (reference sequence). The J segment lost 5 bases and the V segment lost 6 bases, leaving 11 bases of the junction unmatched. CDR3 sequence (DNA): TGTGCCAGCAGAAAGAACCCGGGAGGGGTGGAGACCCAGTACTTC. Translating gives CASRKNPGGVETQYF.

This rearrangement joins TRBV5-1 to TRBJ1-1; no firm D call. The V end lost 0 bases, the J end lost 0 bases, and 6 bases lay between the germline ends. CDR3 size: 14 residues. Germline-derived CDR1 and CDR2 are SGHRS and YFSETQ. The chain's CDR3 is CASSLDRLNTEAFF. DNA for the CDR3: TGCGCCAGCAGCTTGGACAGATTGAACACTGAAGCTTTCTTT. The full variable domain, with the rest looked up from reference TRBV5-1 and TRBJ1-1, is KAGVTQTPRYLIKTRGQQVTLSCSPISGHRSVSWYQQTPGQGLQFLFEYFSETQRNKGNFPGRFSGRQFSNSRSEMNVSTLELGDSALYLCASSLDRLNTEAFFGQGTRLTVV.

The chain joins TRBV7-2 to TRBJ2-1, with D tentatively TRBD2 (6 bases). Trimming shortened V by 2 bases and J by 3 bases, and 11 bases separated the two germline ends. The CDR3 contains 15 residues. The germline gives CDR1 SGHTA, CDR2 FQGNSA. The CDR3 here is CASSLRGMNYNEQFF. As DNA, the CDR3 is TGTGCCAGCAGCTTACGCGGGATGAACTACAATGAGCAGTTCTTC.

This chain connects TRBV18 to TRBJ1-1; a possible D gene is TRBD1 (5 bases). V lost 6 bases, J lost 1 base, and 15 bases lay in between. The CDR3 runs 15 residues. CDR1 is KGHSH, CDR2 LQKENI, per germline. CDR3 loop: CASSPRQTKNTEAFF. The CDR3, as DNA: TGTGCCAGCTCCCCTAGACAGACCAAGAACACTGAAGCTTTCTTT.

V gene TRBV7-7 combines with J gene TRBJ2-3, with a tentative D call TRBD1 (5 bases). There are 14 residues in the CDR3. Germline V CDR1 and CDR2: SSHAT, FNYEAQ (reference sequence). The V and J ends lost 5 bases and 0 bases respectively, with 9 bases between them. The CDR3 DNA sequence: TGTGCCAGCAGCCCCGGACACAGCACAGATACGCAGTATTTT. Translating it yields CASSPGHSTDTQYF.

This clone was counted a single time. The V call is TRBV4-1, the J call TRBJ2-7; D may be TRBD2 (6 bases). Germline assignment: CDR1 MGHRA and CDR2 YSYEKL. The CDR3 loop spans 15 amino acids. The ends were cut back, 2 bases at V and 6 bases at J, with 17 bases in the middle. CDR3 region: CASSQPPGLSSEQYF. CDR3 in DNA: TGCGCCAGCAGCCAACCCCCGGGACTCTCGTCCGAGCAGTACTTC.

In nucleotides, the CDR3 is TGCAGCGTTGATACTAGCGGGGTATCTGGGGCCAACGTCCTGACTTTC. The encoded protein is CSVDTSGVSGANVLTF. The rearrangement uses TRBV29-1 and TRBJ2-6; 10 bases fit TRBD2. The CDR3 consists of 16 residues. CDR1 and CDR2 from the germline V gene are SQVTM and ANQGSEA. Trimming cost V 3 bases and J 1 base; bases outside gene matches: 3.